These 5 T cell receptor beta chains were all obtained from the same sample, sequenced in a study of tumor and adjacent non-tumor tissue in lung cancer. A modified ARM-PCR protocol with three rounds of nested PCR amplified TCRbeta. TCRdb reanalysed the multiplex PCR reads using MiXCR and keeps one entry per CDR3 protein. The repertoire holds 60,000 to 85,000 distinct CDR3 sequences, with 76% as singletons. This sample's RNA came from whole unsorted tissue. This non-tumor lung sample came from over 3 cm beyond the tumor edge. The material sequenced was distant non-tumor lung tissue. These TCRs come from a man between 70 and 80 years old with non-small cell lung cancer.

The rearrangement uses TRBV6-2 or TRBV6-3 and TRBJ2-3, with 8 bases that match TRBD2. The junction had 19 bases not matched to a gene; V was cut back by 7 bases and J by 4 bases. The CDR3 is made up of 18 amino acids. Germline-derived CDR1 and CDR2 are MNHEY and SVGEGT. Here the CDR3 reads CASNTMILAGLGADTQYF. CDR3 coding DNA: TGTGCCAGCAATACGATGATCCTAGCGGGTTTAGGGGCAGATACGCAGTATTTT.

This clonotype has only a few counts. A junction end diverges from the germline sequence, so it may reflect a read error. This sequence joins TRBV28 and TRBJ2-6; maybe TRBD1 (6 bases). This CDR3 region has 16 residues. Germline V gives CDR1 MDHEN, CDR2 SYDVKM. The CDR3 coding sequence is TGTGCCAGCAGTTCTCTCAGGGGCTCTGGGGCCAACGTCATGACGTTC. Encoded protein: CASSSLRGSGANVMTF.

This clonotype came up many times. This sequence joins TRBV29-1 and TRBJ2-5; D possibly corresponds to TRBD1 (5 bases). This CDR3 comprises 13 residues. From germline, CDR1 is SQVTM and CDR2 ANQGSEA. Trimming cost V 6 bases and J 2 bases, with 13 bases left between them. The DNA of the CDR3 is TGCAGCGTCGCCGACAGCTTACAAGAGACCCAGTACTTC. Its translation: CSVADSLQETQYF.

This clonotype came up many times. This chain joins TRBV6-1 and TRBJ2-7; no clear D. Germline V gene sequence: CDR1 MNHNS, CDR2 SASEGT. The CDR3 loop spans 14 amino acids. The V gene lost 7 bases and the J gene lost 5 bases, with 18 bases spanning the gap. CDR3 sequence reads: CASNPTWMANEQYF. DNA for the CDR3: TGTGCCAGCAACCCGACATGGATGGCCAACGAGCAGTACTTC.

Of note for this clonotype: Its ends do not fully match the called genes, so a read error is possible. The chain couples TRBV12-3 or TRBV12-4 to TRBJ2-1; no clear D gene. This CDR3 spans 13 amino acids. DNA of the CDR3: TGTGCCAGCAGTTTAAGTTCTGGGATTGAGCAATTCTTC. Translation: CASSLSSGIEQFF.